This TCR beta chain came from a study of beta chain features in type 1 diabetes. Notes on the study in general: Naive, central memory and regulatory TCRB repertoires appeared more similar among patients than healthy donors. The VDJ junctions of type 1 diabetes patients carried fewer insertions and more deletions.

V lost 3 bases and J 7 bases, leaving 10 bases between the germline ends. This CDR3 comprises 13 residues. Germline V gene data show CDR1 as LNHDA and CDR2 as SQIVND (reference sequence). Every isolated RNA sample was fully reverse transcribed, so sequencing captured expressed TCRB transcripts. Measured with immunoSEQ multiplex PCR; TCRdb has only the in-frame clones, and not every one. The sample yields approximately 340,000 clones, approximately 15% seen once. A few counts support this clone. What it recognizes is unknown. Sampling consisted of one heparinised blood draw per donor, averaging approximately 120 mL. All of the sorted populations showed purity greater than 98%.

This clonotype was obtained from a woman aged 18-30 years in good health. The rearrangement uses TRBV19 and TRBJ2-1; tentative D call: TRBD1 (5 bases). The sequenced material came from naive CD4+ T cells from blood. The CDR3 DNA is TGTGCCAGTAGTATTAGCAGGGCGAATGAGCAGTTCTTC. This translates into CASSISRANEQFF.